The following is a TCR beta chain sequence with its context. Antigen: not known. Germline CDR1 and CDR2: WNHNN and SYGVQD (reference sequence). The CDR3 runs 14 residues. V lost 0 bases, J lost 2 bases, and 7 bases lay in between. Ahead of sequencing, the ViraFEST assay grew antigen-specific CD4+ T cells using viral peptide pools. Cultured cells yielded isolated CD4+ T cells after 10 to 11 days. The data were obtained in a study of vaccination effects on CD4 cells after COVID-19. Method: immunoSEQ multiplex PCR; TCRdb's copy keeps in-frame clones and lacks some. The table lists about 60,000 clones, roughly four fifths of them singletons, with 2.5% in the top ten.

The TCR originated in a human donor who received a COVID-19 vaccine. The chain joins TRBV10-1 to TRBJ2-5; D gene uncertain. The sequencing used CD4+ T cells from PBMCs cultured with HCoV-229E spike peptides, collected before COVID-19 vaccination. The CDR3 reads CASSESHRQETQYF. The CDR3 DNA reads as TGCGCCAGCAGTGAGTCTCACAGACAAGAGACCCAGTACTTC.